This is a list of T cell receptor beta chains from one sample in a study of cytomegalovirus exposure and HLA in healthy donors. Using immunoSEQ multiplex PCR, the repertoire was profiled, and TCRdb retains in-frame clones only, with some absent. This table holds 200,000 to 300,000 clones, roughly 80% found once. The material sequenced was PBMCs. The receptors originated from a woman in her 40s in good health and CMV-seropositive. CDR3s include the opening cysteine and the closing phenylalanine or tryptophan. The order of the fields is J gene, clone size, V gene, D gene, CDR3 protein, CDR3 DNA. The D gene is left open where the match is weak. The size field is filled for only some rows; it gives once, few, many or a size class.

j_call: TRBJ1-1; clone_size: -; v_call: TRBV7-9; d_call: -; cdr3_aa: CASSLVENTEAFF; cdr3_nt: TGTGCCAGCAGCTTAGTAGAGAACACTGAAGCTTTCTTT
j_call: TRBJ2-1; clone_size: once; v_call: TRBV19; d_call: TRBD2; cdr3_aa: CASSIRTSGYNEQFF; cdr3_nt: TGTGCCAGTAGTATTCGGACTAGCGGTTACAATGAGCAGTTCTTC
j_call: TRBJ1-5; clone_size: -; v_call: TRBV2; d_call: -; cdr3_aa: CASSDNSVNQPQHF; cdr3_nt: TGTGCCAGCAGTGACAATAGTGTCAATCAGCCCCAGCATTTT
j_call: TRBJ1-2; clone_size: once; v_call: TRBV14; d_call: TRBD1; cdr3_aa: CASTKDRGNGYTF; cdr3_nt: TGTGCCAGCACCAAGGACAGGGGAAATGGCTACACCTTC
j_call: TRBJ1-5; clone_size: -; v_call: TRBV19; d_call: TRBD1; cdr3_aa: CASSRATGSQPQHF; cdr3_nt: TGTGCCAGTAGTAGAGCGACAGGGAGTCAGCCCCAGCATTTT
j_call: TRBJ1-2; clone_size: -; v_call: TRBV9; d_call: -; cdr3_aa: CASRQGFFGYTF; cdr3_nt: TGTGCCAGCAGGCAGGGGTTCTTTGGCTACACCTTC
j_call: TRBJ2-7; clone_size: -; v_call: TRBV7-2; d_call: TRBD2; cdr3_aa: CASSSRRTSGSAAYEQYF; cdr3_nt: TGTGCCAGCAGCTCCCGTCGGACTAGCGGGAGTGCGGCCTACGAGCAGTACTTC
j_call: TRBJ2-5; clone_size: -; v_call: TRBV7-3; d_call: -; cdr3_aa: CASSLISGSMETQYF; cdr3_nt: TGTGCCAGCAGCTTAATAAGTGGGAGTATGGAGACCCAGTACTTC
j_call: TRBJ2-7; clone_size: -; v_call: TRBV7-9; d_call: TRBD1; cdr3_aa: CASSSLGGQGNPYEQYF; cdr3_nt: TGTGCCAGCAGCTCACTTGGGGGACAGGGTAACCCCTACGAGCAGTACTTC
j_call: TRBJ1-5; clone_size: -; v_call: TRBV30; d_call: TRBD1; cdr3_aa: CAYSDRPYQPQHF; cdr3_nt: TGTGCCTACTCGGACAGGCCCTATCAGCCCCAGCATTTT